The 13 T cell receptor beta chains listed next were all sequenced from one sample in a study of blood T cell repertoires in COVID-19. Data came from immunoSEQ multiplex PCR; TCRdb stores just in-frame clones and leaves some out. Found here are a few hundred thousand clones, about 91% of them singletons; the top ten hold more than 6.5%. Source material: peripheral blood. These receptors came from a woman in her thirties who had recovered from COVID-19.

The rearrangement joins TRBV18 to TRBJ2-5; 8 bases are a match to TRBD1. The V and J ends lost 0 bases and 4 bases, in that order; junction bases with no gene match: 4. The CDR3 spans 15 residues. Germline V gene data show CDR1 as KGHSH and CDR2 as LQKENI. The CDR3 sequence is CASSPPYRGRETQYF. The CDR3 bases are TGTGCCAGCTCACCACCGTACAGGGGGAGAGAGACCCAGTACTTC.

The rearrangement uses TRBV28 and TRBJ2-7, with D perhaps matching TRBD1 (6 bases). V was shortened by 8 bases and J by 3 bases, with 17 bases between the two germline ends. From germline, CDR1 is MDHEN and CDR2 SYDVKM. The length of the CDR3 is 14 residues. The CDR3: CASYDSGVNYEQYF. The DNA of the CDR3 is TGTGCCAGCTACGACTCAGGGGTTAACTACGAGCAGTACTTC.

With regard to this clone: Other DNA sequences of this sample code for an identical CDR3. This sequence joins TRBV3-1 (or the pseudogene TRBV3-2) and TRBJ2-7, with 10 bases fitting TRBD2. The germline gives CDR1 LGHDT, CDR2 YNNKEL (reference sequence). Trimming removed 4 bases from V and 2 bases from J; junction bases left unmatched: 2. This CDR3 spans 14 amino acids. The CDR3 coding sequence is TGTGCCAGCAGCCCTAGCGGGGGAACCTACGAGCAGTACTTC. The encoded protein is CASSPSGGTYEQYF.

This chain uses TRBV5-5 with TRBJ1-1; D gene unclear. V lost 5 bases and J 8 bases, leaving 13 bases between the germline ends. CDR1 SGHKS and CDR2 YYEKEE come from the germline V gene (reference sequence). CDR3 length: 12 residues. DNA of the CDR3: TGTGCCAGCAGTTCCAGGTCTATAGAAGCTTTCTTT. Translated, it gives CASSSRSIEAFF.

The genes are TRBV6-6 and TRBJ1-1; 10 positions agree with TRBD1. This CDR3 comprises 16 residues. The V gene's germline CDR1 is MNHNY and CDR2 SVGAGI (reference sequence). J lost 1 base, V lost 5 bases, and 7 bases had no gene match. In DNA, the CDR3 is TGTGCCAGCAGTCGGGACAGGGGTGCCTCGAACACTGAAGCTTTCTTT. This gives the protein CASSRDRGASNTEAFF.

The chain carries TRBV28 and TRBJ1-1; 7 bases match TRBD1. The germline gives CDR1 MDHEN, CDR2 SYDVKM. The CDR3 extends over 14 amino acids. J was trimmed by 3 bases and V by 8 bases; bases with no gene match: 9. The CDR3 protein is CASVGDRGDTEAFF. For the CDR3, the DNA is TGTGCCAGCGTAGGGGACAGAGGGGACACTGAAGCTTTCTTT. The entire variable domain, with the rest obtained from reference TRBV28 and TRBJ1-1, is as follows: DVKVTQSSRYLVKRTGEKVFLECVQDMDHENMFWYRQDPGLGLRLIYFSYDVKMKEKGDIPEGYSVSREKKERFSLILESASTNQTSMYLCASVGDRGDTEAFFGQGTRLTVV.

The gene calls are TRBV29-1 and TRBJ1-3; D call uncertain. Germline V gene data show CDR1 as SQVTM and CDR2 as ANQGSEA. V was cut by 6 bases and J by 0 bases, with 12 bases left in between. The CDR3 extends over 14 amino acids. CDR3 DNA: TGCAGCGTGAACGAGAGGAACTCTGGAAACACCATATATTTT. It encodes CSVNERNSGNTIYF.

V is TRBV28 and J is TRBJ1-1; 10 bases agree with TRBD1. This CDR3 contains 14 residues. After removal of 8 bases from V and 7 bases from J, the junction contained 10 bases not matched to a gene. Germline V lookup: CDR1 MDHEN, CDR2 SYDVKM. The DNA of the CDR3 is TGTGCCAGCCATACCGGGACAGGGGCGATTGAAGCTTTCTTT. Translating gives CASHTGTGAIEAFF.

The J gene is TRBJ2-1, the V gene TRBV5-1, with 7 bases fitting TRBD2. The V segment lost 4 bases and the J segment 10 bases; nucleotides outside the gene matches: 20. Germline V gives CDR1 SGHRS, CDR2 YFSETQ. CDR3 length equals 17 residues. The chain's CDR3 is CASSIVPGTIPRREQFF. The DNA for the CDR3 is TGCGCCAGCAGCATTGTCCCTGGGACTATCCCCCGAAGGGAGCAGTTCTTC. The variable domain in full, completed from reference TRBV5-1 and TRBJ2-1, reads KAGVTQTPRYLIKTRGQQVTLSCSPISGHRSVSWYQQTPGQGLQFLFEYFSETQRNKGNFPGRFSGRQFSNSRSEMNVSTLELGDSALYLCASSIVPGTIPRREQFFGPGTRLTVL.

The chain combines TRBV7-3 with TRBJ2-1; 11 nucleotides agree with TRBD2. CDR3 length equals 15 residues. The V gene's germline CDR1 is SGHTA and CDR2 FQGTGA. The ends lost 6 bases at V and 2 bases at J; junction bases unmatched: 3. The CDR3 loop is CASSPGLAAYNEQFF. DNA for the CDR3: TGTGCCAGCAGTCCGGGACTAGCGGCCTACAATGAGCAGTTCTTC.

The chain employs TRBV7-9 and TRBJ2-7, with TRBD1 as a possible D gene (6 bases). Trimming cost V 3 bases and J 6 bases, with 9 bases left between them. Germline values: CDR1 SEHNR, CDR2 FQNEAQ (reference sequence). This CDR3 comprises 12 residues. The CDR3 DNA reads as TGTGCCAGCAGCTTGAACAGGGCCGAGCAGTACTTC. This encodes CASSLNRAEQYF.

This chain connects TRBV19 to TRBJ2-1; TRBD2 matches at 7 bases. V lost 5 bases, J lost 2 bases, and 12 bases stayed unmatched. The CDR3 loop spans 17 amino acids. The germline V gene encodes CDR1 LNHDA and CDR2 SQIVND (reference sequence). CDR3 sequence: CASSLGAGTTTYNEQFF. As DNA, the CDR3 is TGTGCCAGTAGTCTCGGAGCCGGGACTACCACCTACAATGAGCAGTTCTTC.

This chain joins TRBV6-5 and TRBJ1-1; 11 nucleotides match TRBD1. This CDR3 is 16 amino acids long. V was clipped by 0 bases and J by 4 bases; unmatched bases: 4. The germline V gene has CDR1 MNHEY and CDR2 SVGAGI. The CDR3 DNA reads as TGTGCCAGCAGTTACTCGATGGGACAGGGGGGCACTGAAGCTTTCTTT. This encodes CASSYSMGQGGTEAFF.